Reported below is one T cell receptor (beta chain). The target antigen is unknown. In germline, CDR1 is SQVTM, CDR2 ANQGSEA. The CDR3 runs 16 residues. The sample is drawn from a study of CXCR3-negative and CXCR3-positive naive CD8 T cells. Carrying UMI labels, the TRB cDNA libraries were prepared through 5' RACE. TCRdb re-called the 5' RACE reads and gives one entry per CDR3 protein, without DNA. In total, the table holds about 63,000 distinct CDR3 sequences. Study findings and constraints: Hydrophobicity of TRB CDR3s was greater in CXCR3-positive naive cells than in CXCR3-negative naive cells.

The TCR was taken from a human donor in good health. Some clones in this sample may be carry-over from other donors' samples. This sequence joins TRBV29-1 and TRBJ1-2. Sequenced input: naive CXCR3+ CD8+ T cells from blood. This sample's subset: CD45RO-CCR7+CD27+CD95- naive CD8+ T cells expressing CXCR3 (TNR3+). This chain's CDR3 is CSVPGPTGLISYGYTF.